Listed below are T cell receptor beta chains from one sample, sequenced in a study of T cell responses to AZD1222 COVID-19 vaccine. Some clones are missing from TCRdb's copy, which holds only in-frame ones; the method was immunoSEQ multiplex PCR. This sample yields some 190,000 clones, of which around 90% are seen a single time; roughly 2% belongs to the top ten. Sample: peripheral blood, taken 28 days after the second AZD1222 dose. The receptor set was obtained from an adult who received the AZD1222 COVID-19 vaccine. Both conserved end residues are part of each CDR3.

V gene | CDR3 protein
TRBV5-6 | CASSLDSPGSEKLFF
TRBV7-2 | CASTPIGTGRSPLHF
TRBV19 | CASTPGTYNEQFF
TRBV6-5 | CASSYEGRNSEQYF
TRBV5-1 | CASSLIAGQISGEQYF
TRBV7-2 | CASSLQRGEETQYF
TRBV28 | CASSLAPSYGYTF
TRBV6-5 | CASSRTGLGPQHF
TRBV6-2/TRBV6-3 | CASSQTNLPAGYTF
TRBV28 | CASSLSRGRRTEAFF
TRBV5-6 | CASSLSDSGVGNSPLHF
TRBV9 | CASSPSGNSNQPQHF
TRBV14 | CASSPRTGKTEAFF
TRBV5-1 | CASSLISGGRETQYF
TRBV7-7 | CASSPGLAGGDEQFF
TRBV28 | CASSLPTGPVEKLFF
TRBV6-5 | CASTLGQGQISYTF
TRBV28 | CASSLGWHTEAFF
TRBV4-1 | CASSNQRGGHNEQFF
TRBV3-1/TRBV3-2 | CASSQATASSGYTF
TRBV7-6 | CASSSPTVRTGELFF
TRBV13 | CASSLGGVQPQHF
TRBV7-8 | CASSLSRVGAGQYF
TRBV2 | CASSGTGGNQPQHF
TRBV6-6 | CASSTQTGSESVGYTF
TRBV27 | CASSPLGLAGVDHNEQFF
TRBV7-9 | CASSLGQTNYGYTF
TRBV5-6 | CASSLADWGNQPQHF
TRBV11-3 | CASSHSGGAYEQYF
TRBV19 | CASSIAGQGPNQPQHF
TRBV12-3/TRBV12-4 | CASSFADSQYF